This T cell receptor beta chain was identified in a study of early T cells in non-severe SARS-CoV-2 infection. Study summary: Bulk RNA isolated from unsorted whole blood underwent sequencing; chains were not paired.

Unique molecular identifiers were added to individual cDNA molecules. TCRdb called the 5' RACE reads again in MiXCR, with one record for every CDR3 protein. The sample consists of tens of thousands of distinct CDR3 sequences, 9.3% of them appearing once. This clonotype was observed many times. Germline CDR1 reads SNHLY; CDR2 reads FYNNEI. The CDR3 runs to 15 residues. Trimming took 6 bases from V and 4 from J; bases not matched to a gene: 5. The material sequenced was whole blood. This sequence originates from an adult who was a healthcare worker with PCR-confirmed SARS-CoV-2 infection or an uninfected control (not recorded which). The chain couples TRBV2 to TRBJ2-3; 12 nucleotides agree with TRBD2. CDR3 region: CASRDGLAGSDTQYF. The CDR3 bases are TGTGCCAGCAGGGACGGACTAGCGGGGTCAGATACGCAGTATTTT.